This T cell receptor (beta chain) was documented in a study of blood T cell repertoires in COVID-19. About the research overall: Samples representing acute and convalescent COVID-19 were sourced from the United States, Italy and Spain. Nucleic acid was either cDNA or gDNA, and it came from T cells, B-cell-depleted T cells, or PBMCs.

Patients in Seattle were enrolled during active infection, then followed longitudinally. In the study's own analysis: Reference gene primer amplification yielded estimated nucleated cell counts. TCRdb's copy holds only in-frame clones and misses some; the assay was immunoSEQ multiplex PCR. Clone size and V and J calls were adopted from that table, with D and trimming inferred from the DNA. This repertoire shows some 70,000 clones, 91% found once; its top ten account for around 7%. The sequence was obtained from a man aged 40-49 years with COVID-19, enrolled during active disease. Sequencing used peripheral blood.

The CDR3 DNA reads as TGTGCCAGCAGCTTGGTGGTATTTCAAGGCAGGGTCAGCACAGATACGCAGTATTTT. Amino acids: CASSLVVFQGRVSTDTQYF. This chain uses TRBV5-8 with TRBJ2-3, with a tentative D call TRBD1 (5 bases). The CDR3 consists of 19 residues. Trimming stripped 0 bases from V and 0 bases from J, with 20 bases between. Germline loops: CDR1 SGHTS, CDR2 YDEGEE.